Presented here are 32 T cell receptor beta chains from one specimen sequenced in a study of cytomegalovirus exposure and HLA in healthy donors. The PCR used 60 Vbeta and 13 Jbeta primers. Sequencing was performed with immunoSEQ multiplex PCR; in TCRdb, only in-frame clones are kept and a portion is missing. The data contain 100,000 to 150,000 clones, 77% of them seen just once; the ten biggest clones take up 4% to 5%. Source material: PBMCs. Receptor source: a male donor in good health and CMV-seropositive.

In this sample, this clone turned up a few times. This chain's CDR3 is CSVDSSAFF. DNA of the CDR3: TGCAGCGTTGACAGTAGCGCTTTCTTT. The rearrangement uses TRBV29-1 and TRBJ1-1; no clear D. V was cut by 3 bases and J by 11 bases, with 7 bases left in between. Germline V lookup: CDR1 SQVTM, CDR2 ANQGSEA. The CDR3 is made up of 9 amino acids.

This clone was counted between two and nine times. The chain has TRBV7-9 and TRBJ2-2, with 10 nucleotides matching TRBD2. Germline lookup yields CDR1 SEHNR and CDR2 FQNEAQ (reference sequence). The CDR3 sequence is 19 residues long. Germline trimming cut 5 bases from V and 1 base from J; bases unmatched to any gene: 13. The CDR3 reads CASSPSLLAGAENTGELFF. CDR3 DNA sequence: TGTGCCAGCAGCCCGAGCCTTCTAGCGGGGGCAGAGAACACCGGGGAGCTGTTTTTT.

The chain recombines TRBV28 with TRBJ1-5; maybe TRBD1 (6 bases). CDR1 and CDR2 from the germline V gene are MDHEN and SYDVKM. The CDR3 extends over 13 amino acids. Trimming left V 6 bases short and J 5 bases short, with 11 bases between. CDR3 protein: CASSQGTYQPQHF. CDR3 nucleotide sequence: TGTGCCAGCAGCCAAGGGACATATCAGCCCCAGCATTTT.

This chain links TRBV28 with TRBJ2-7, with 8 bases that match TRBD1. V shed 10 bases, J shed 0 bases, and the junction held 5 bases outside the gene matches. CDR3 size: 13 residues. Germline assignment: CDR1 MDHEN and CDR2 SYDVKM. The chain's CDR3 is CATRTGPSYEQYF. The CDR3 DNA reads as TGTGCCACCAGGACAGGGCCCTCCTACGAGCAGTACTTC.

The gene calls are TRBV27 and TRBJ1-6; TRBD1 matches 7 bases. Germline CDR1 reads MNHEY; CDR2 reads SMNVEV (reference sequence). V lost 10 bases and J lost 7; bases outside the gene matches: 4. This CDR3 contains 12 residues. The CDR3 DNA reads TGTGCCACCGCGACAGGGAATTCACCCCTCCACTTT. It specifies CATATGNSPLHF.

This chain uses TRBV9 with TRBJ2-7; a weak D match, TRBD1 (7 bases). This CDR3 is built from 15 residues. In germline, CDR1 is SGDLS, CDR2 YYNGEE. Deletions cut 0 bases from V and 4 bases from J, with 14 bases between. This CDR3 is CASSVGVRGAYEQYF. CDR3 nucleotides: TGTGCCAGCAGCGTAGGGGTCAGGGGGGCTTACGAGCAGTACTTC.

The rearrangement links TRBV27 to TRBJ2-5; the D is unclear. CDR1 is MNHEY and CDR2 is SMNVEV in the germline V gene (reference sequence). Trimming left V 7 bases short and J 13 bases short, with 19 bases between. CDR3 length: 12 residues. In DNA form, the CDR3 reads TGTGCCAGCACCCCGAGCTCGGCAGGTACGTACTTC. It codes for CASTPSSAGTYF.

The CDR3 reads CASSVGADYEQYF. CDR3 sequence (DNA): TGTGCCAGCAGTGTAGGGGCGGACTACGAGCAGTACTTC. The V gene is TRBV2, the J gene TRBJ2-7; a weak D match, TRBD1 (5 bases). V was shortened by 4 bases and J by 3 bases, with 10 bases between the two germline ends. This CDR3 has 13 residues. Germline V gives CDR1 SNHLY, CDR2 FYNNEI.

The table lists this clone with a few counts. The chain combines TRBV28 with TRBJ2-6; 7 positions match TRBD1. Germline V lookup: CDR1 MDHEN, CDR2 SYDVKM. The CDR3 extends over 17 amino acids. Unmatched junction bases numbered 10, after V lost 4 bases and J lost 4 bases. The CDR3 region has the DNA TGTGCCAGCAGTTCCCCAGGGGGTTCGGGCGGGGCCAACGTCCTGACTTTC. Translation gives CASSSPGGSGGANVLTF.

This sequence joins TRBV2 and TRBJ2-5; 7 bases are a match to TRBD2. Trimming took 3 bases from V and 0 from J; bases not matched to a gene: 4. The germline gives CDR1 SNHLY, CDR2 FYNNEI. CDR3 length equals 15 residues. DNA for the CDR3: TGTGCCAGCAGTGATGGGAGGGGCCACCAAGAGACCCAGTACTTC. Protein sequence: CASSDGRGHQETQYF.

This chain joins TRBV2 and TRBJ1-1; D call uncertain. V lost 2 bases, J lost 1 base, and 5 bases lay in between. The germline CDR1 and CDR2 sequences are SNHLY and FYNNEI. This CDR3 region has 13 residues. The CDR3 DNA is TGTGCCAGCAGTGAACGGGAGAACACTGAAGCTTTCTTT. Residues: CASSERENTEAFF.

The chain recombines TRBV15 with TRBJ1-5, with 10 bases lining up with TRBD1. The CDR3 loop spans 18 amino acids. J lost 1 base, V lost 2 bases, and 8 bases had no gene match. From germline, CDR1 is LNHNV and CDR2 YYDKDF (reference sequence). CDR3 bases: TGTGCCACCAGCAGACGGGACAGGGGCAGTATAAGCAATCAGCCCCAGCATTTT. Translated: CATSRRDRGSISNQPQHF.

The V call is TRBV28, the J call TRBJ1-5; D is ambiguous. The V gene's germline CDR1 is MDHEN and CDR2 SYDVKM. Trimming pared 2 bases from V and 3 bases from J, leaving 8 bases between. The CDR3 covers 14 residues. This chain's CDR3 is CASSLGRVNQPQHF. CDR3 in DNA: TGTGCCAGCAGTTTAGGGAGGGTCAATCAGCCCCAGCATTTT.

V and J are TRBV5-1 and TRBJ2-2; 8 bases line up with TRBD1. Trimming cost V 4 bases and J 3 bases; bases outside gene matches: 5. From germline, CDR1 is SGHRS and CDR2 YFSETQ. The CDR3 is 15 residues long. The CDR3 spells CASSATGEDTGELFF. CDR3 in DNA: TGCGCCAGCAGCGCGACAGGGGAGGACACCGGGGAGCTGTTTTTT.

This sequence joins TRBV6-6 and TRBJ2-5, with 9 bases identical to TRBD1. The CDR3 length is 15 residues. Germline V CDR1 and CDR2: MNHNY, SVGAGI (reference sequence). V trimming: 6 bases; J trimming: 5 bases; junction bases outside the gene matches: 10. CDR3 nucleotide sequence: TGTGCCAGCAGGGGGGACAGGGAAGACCTGGAGACCCAGTACTTC. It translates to CASRGDREDLETQYF.

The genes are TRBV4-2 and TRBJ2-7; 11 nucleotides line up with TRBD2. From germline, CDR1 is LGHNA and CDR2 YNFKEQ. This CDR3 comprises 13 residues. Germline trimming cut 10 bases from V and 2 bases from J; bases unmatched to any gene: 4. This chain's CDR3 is CATGTSGTYEQYF. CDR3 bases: TGTGCCACCGGGACTAGCGGCACCTACGAGCAGTACTTC.

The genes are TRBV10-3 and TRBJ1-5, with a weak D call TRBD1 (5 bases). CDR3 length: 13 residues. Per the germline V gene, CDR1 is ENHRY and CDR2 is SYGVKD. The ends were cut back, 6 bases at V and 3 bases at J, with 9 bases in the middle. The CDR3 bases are TGTGCCATCAGAGGGGAGGCCAATCAGCCCCAGCATTTT. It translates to CAIRGEANQPQHF.

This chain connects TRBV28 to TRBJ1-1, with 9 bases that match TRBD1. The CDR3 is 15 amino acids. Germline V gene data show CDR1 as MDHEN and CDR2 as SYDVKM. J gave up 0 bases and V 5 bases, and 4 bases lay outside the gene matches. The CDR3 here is CASSITGGVNTEAFF. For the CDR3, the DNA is TGTGCCAGCAGTATAACAGGGGGCGTGAACACTGAAGCTTTCTTT.

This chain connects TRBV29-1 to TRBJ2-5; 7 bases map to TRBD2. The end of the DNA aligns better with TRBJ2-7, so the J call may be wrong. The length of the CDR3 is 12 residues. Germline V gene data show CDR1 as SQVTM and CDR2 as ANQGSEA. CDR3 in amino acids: CSVGAGPYEQYF. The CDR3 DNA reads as TGCAGCGTTGGAGCGGGGCCCTACGAGCAGTACTTC.

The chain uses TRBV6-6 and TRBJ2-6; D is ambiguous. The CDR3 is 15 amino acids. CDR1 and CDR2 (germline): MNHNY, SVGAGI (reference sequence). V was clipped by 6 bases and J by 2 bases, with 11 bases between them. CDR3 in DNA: TGTGCCAGCAGGACTGTCATAACTGGGGCCAACGTCCTGACTTTC. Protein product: CASRTVITGANVLTF.

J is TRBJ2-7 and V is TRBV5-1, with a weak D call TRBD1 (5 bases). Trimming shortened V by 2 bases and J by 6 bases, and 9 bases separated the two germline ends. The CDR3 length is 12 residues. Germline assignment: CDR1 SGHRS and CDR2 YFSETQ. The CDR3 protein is CASSLSGIEQYF. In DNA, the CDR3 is TGCGCCAGCAGCTTATCAGGGATCGAGCAGTACTTC.

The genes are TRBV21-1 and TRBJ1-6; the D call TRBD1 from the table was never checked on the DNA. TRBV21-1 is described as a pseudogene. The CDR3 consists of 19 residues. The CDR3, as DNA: TGTACCAGCAGCAAACGCTGCAGGGGGCTCGGTACGTATAATTCACCCCTCCACTTT. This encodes CTSSKRCRGLGTYNSPLHF.

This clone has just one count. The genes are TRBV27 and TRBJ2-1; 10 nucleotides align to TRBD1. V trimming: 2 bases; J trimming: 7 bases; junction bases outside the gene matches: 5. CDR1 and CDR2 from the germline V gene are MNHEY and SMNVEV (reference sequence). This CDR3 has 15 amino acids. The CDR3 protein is CASSLGGQGWNEQFF. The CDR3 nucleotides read TGTGCCAGCAGTTTAGGGGGACAGGGGTGGAATGAGCAGTTCTTC.

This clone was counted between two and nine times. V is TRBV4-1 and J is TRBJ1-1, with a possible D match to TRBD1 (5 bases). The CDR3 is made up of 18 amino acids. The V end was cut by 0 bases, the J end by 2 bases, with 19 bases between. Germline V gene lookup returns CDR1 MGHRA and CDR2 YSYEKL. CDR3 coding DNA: TGCGCCAGCAGCCAAGACCCGCCTCTCGACAGCCTAAACACTGAAGCTTTCTTT. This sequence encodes CASSQDPPLDSLNTEAFF.

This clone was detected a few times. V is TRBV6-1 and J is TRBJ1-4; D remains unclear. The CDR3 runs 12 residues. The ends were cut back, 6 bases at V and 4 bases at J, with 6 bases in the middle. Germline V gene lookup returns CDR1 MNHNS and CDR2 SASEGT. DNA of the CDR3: TGTGCCAGCAGACAGTTTAATGAAAAACTGTTTTTT. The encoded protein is CASRQFNEKLFF.

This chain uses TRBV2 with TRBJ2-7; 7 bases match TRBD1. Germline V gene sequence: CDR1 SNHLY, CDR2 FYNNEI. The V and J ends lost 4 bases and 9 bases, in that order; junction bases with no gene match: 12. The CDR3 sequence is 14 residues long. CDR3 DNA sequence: TGTGCCAGCAGTGTGGAGACAGGGATGCAGGGGCAGTACTTC. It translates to CASSVETGMQGQYF.

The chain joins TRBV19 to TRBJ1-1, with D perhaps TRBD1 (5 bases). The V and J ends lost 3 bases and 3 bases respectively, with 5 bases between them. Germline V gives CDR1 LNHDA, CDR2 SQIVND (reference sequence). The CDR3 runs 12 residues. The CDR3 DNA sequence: TGTGCCAGTAGTATGGGGCACACTGAAGCTTTCTTT. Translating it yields CASSMGHTEAFF.

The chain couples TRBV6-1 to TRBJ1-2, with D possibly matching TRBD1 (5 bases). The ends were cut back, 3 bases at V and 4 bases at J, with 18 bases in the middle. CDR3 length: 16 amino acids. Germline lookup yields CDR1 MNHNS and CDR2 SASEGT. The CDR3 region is CASSDSRGGTGYGYTF. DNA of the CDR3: TGTGCCAGCAGTGATTCACGGGGGGGGACGGGCTATGGCTACACCTTC.

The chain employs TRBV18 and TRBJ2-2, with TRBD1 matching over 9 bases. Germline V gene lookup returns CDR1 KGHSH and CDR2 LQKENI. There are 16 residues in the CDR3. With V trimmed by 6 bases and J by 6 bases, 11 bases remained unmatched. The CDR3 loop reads CASSAPGQGIPGELFF. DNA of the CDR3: TGTGCCAGCTCGGCTCCGGGACAGGGAATCCCCGGGGAGCTGTTTTTT. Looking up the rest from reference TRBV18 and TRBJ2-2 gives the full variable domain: NAGVMQNPRHLVRRRGQEARLRCSPMKGHSHVYWYRQLPEEGLKFMVYLQKENIIDESGMPKERFSAEFPKEGPSILRIQQVVRGDSAAYFCASSAPGQGIPGELFFGEGSRLTVL.

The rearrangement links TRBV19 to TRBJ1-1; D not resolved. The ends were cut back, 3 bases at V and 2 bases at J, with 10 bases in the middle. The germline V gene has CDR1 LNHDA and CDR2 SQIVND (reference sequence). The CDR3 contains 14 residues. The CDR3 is CASSISSLNTEAFF. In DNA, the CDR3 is TGTGCCAGTAGTATTAGTTCCTTAAACACTGAAGCTTTCTTT.

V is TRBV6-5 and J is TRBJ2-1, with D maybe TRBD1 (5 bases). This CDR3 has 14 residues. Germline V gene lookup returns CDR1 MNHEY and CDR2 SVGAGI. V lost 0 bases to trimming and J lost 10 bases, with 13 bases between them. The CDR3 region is CASSYSIGHREQFF. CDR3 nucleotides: TGTGCCAGCAGTTACTCGATAGGACATAGGGAGCAGTTCTTC.

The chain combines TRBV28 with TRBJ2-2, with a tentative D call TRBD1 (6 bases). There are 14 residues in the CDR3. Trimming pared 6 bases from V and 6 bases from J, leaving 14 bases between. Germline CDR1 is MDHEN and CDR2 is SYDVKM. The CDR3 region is CASRSPRGPGELFF. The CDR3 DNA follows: TGTGCCAGCAGGTCACCCAGGGGTCCCGGGGAGCTGTTTTTT.